This TCR beta chain was profiled in a study of T cells in Graves' hyperthyroidism and ophthalmopathy. Turning to the study itself: Pretreatment peripheral blood was obtained at initial diagnosis.

General observations from the study: Ophthalmopathy was distinguished from stable hyperthyroidism by 13 V-J signatures. Most clonotypes that expanded in the thyroid above 0.001 also showed up in blood.

Amplified regions were TCR beta CDR3 sequences from RNA transcripts. A first-round RT-PCR of the TCR CDR3 used the HTBI primer set. In TCRdb, the multiplex PCR reads were re-called with MiXCR into one record per CDR3 protein. The sample consists of approximately 590,000 distinct CDR3 sequences, 15% to 19% of them appearing once. The sample holds many counts of this clonotype. Its matching antigen is unknown. The CDR3 loop spans 12 amino acids. Germline CDR1 MNHEY, CDR2 SMNVEV (reference sequence). V was clipped by 6 bases and J by 8 bases, with 11 bases between them. Sequencing was carried out using blood. The V call is TRBV27, the J call TRBJ2-1, with a possible D match to TRBD1 (5 bases). This TCR came from a woman aged 25 to 39 with Graves' hyperthyroidism. CDR3 nucleotide sequence: TGTGCCAGCAGGCAGGGAACTCATGAGCAGTTCTTC. Translation: CASRQGTHEQFF.